The TCR beta chain under discussion was sequenced for a study of cytomegalovirus exposure and HLA in healthy donors. Study information: T cells numbering about 200 million yielded 95 million to 140 million unique TCR beta sequences in an earlier analysis. Regarding the study as a whole: A missense DCLRE1C variant was associated with V- and J-gene trimming of TCR beta chains in a later analysis, and an independent cohort replicated the association. A later analysis associated 15,000 to 20,000 TCR beta sequences with HLA alleles at a 0.05 false discovery rate.

For this clone: The antigen is undetermined.

The CDR3 loop spans 14 amino acids. V was pared by 2 bases and J by 8 bases, with 12 bases between. The germline V gene has CDR1 SGHTA and CDR2 FQGNSA. The PCR was carried out with 60 Vbeta primers and 13 Jbeta primers. Per the original data handling: Roughly 10 million shared chains were among approximately 87 million unique TCR beta chains counted in a later analysis. Method: immunoSEQ multiplex PCR; TCRdb's copy keeps in-frame clones and lacks some. The DNA was the basis for D and trimming; V, J and clone size are from that table. The sample holds roughly 160,000 clones, around 83% seen once. The sequencing input was PBMCs. This TCR was recovered from a male donor in good health and CMV-seropositive. The gene calls are TRBV7-2 and TRBJ1-4, with D perhaps TRBD1 (6 bases). CDR3 sequence (DNA): TGTGCCAGCAGCTTAACAGGGAACGGGGAAAAACTGTTTTTT. Translating it yields CASSLTGNGEKLFF.